These 14 T cell receptor beta chains originate from one sample sequenced in a study of T cell repertoires in cytomegalovirus infection. TCRdb used MiXCR to reprocess the reads, holding one entry per CDR3 protein. The sample consists of a few hundred thousand distinct CDR3 sequences, over 20% of them appearing once. Sequencing input: CD8+ T cells from PBMCs. The receptors originated from a human donor in good health (CMV status not recorded). Some clones in this sample may be carry-over from other donors' samples.

This clonotype was counted at least ten times. The genes are TRBV6-6 and TRBJ1-1; TRBD1 agrees at 8 bases. CDR1 and CDR2 (germline): MNHNY, SVGAGI (reference sequence). Germline trimming cut 0 bases from V and 11 bases from J; bases unmatched to any gene: 5. The CDR3 totals 13 residues. The CDR3 protein is CASSYSSTGDAFF. CDR3 sequence (DNA): TGTGCCAGCAGTTACTCGTCGACAGGGGATGCTTTCTTT.

V gene TRBV18 combines with J gene TRBJ1-2; TRBD1 matches at 7 bases. The CDR3 length is 12 residues. CDR1 is KGHSH and CDR2 is LQKENI in the germline V gene. Trimming at V came to 0 bases and at J to 11 bases, leaving 3 bases not matched to a gene. CDR3 DNA: TGTGCCAGCTCACCACCTGGACAGGATTACACCTTC. The encoded protein is CASSPPGQDYTF.

In its sample, this clonotype was seen a few times. This chain uses TRBV12-3 or TRBV12-4 with TRBJ2-1, with a tentative D call TRBD2 (5 bases). This CDR3 spans 12 amino acids. V was shortened by 11 bases and J by 3 bases, with 11 bases between the two germline ends. CDR3 residues: CASEEVYNEQFF. Written as DNA, the CDR3 is TGTGCCTCCGAGGAGGTCTACAATGAGCAGTTCTTC.

This clonotype was observed a few times. The chain is built from TRBV12-3 or TRBV12-4 and TRBJ2-3; D unclear. The CDR3 covers 15 residues. Trimming shortened V by 6 bases and J by 1 base, and 14 bases separated the two germline ends. The CDR3 spells CASRFGPEGTDTQYF. DNA for the CDR3: TGTGCCAGCAGGTTCGGGCCGGAAGGCACAGATACGCAGTATTTT.

This clonotype was seen more than once but under ten times. The chain combines TRBV20-1 with TRBJ2-1; D possibly corresponds to TRBD2 (5 bases). Germline CDR1 is DFQATT and CDR2 is SNEGSKA (reference sequence). The CDR3 is 14 residues long. V lost 4 bases to trimming and J lost 0 bases, with 10 bases between them. CDR3 nucleotides: TGCAGTGCTAACCCACTAGACTCCTACAATGAGCAGTTCTTC. Translated: CSANPLDSYNEQFF.

By share, this clonotype counts as medium-sized. This sequence joins TRBV28 and TRBJ2-7; TRBD2 is a possible D gene (5 bases). This CDR3 region has 14 residues. Germline V lookup: CDR1 MDHEN, CDR2 SYDVKM. V lost 5 bases and J lost 5, with 16 bases in between. The CDR3 DNA reads TGTGCCAGCAGTGCCCACGAAGTGAGGGACGAGCAGTACTTC. Residues: CASSAHEVRDEQYF.

This chain uses TRBV2 with TRBJ1-4, with a possible D match to TRBD1 (5 bases). The CDR3 sequence is 15 residues long. Germline V CDR1 and CDR2: SNHLY, FYNNEI. V lost 0 bases and J 6 bases, leaving 11 bases between the germline ends. The DNA for the CDR3 is TGTGCCAGCAGTGAAGCTTGGGGAGGGGATGAAAAACTGTTTTTT. Its protein product is CASSEAWGGDEKLFF.

This clonotype was observed many times. The J gene is TRBJ2-7, the V gene TRBV7-2, with no clear D. The CDR3 covers 15 residues. The germline gives CDR1 SGHTA, CDR2 FQGNSA. V was shortened by 2 bases and J by 1 base, with 12 bases between the two germline ends. The CDR3 nucleotides are TGTGCCAGCAGCTTAAGCCCCCTGGGATCCTACGAGCAGTACTTC. Its translation is CASSLSPLGSYEQYF.

This clonotype was recorded many times. The chain has TRBV7-2 and TRBJ2-3, with D uncertain. CDR1 and CDR2 from the germline V gene are SGHTA and FQGNSA. Trimming removed 2 bases at V and 6 bases at J, with 6 bases between. The CDR3 is 12 amino acids. The CDR3 protein is CASSLMGDTQYF. The CDR3 nucleotides are TGTGCCAGCAGCTTAATGGGGGATACGCAGTATTTT.

This clonotype occurred a few times. The chain uses TRBV2 and TRBJ2-3; D unresolved. With 6 bases removed from V and 6 bases from J, the gap between germline ends came to 10 bases. CDR1 and CDR2 from the germline V gene are SNHLY and FYNNEI. The CDR3 has 12 residues. This CDR3 reads CASRGTRDTQYF. The CDR3 region has the DNA TGTGCCAGCAGGGGAACACGGGATACGCAGTATTTT.

This clonotype showed up just a few times. V gene TRBV7-6 combines with J gene TRBJ2-2; 8 nucleotides agree with TRBD2. Looked up from germline, CDR1 is SGHVS and CDR2 is FNYEAQ. With V trimmed by 5 bases and J by 4 bases, 6 bases remained unmatched. CDR3 length: 15 residues. The CDR3 protein is CASSTPRGATGELFF. The CDR3 DNA reads TGTGCCAGCAGCACCCCGCGGGGGGCCACCGGGGAGCTGTTTTTT.

This chain uses TRBV4-2 with TRBJ1-6; D is ambiguous. The V and J ends lost 0 bases and 0 bases respectively, with 6 bases between them. Germline lookup yields CDR1 LGHNA and CDR2 YNFKEQ. The CDR3 sequence is 16 residues long. CDR3 protein: CASSQEASSYNSPLHF. The CDR3, as DNA: TGTGCCAGCAGCCAAGAGGCGAGCTCCTATAATTCACCCCTCCACTTT.

This clonotype was detected only once. V is TRBV3-1 and J is TRBJ1-1; D is uncertain. The CDR3 contains 13 residues. Germline CDR1 LGHDT, CDR2 YNNKEL (reference sequence). V lost 2 bases, J lost 0 bases, and 4 bases lay in between. The CDR3 nucleotides are TGTGCCAGCAGCCAATATCTGAACACTGAAGCTTTCTTT. Residues: CASSQYLNTEAFF.

This clonotype was counted ten times or more. The chain links TRBV7-9 to TRBJ2-1; the match to TRBD2 covers 9 bases. Germline V gene sequence: CDR1 SEHNR, CDR2 FQNEAQ (reference sequence). Trimming at V came to 5 bases and at J to 0 bases, leaving 17 bases not matched to a gene. CDR3 size: 20 residues. The CDR3 reads CASSIRSGGGESLSYNEQFF. CDR3 bases: TGTGCCAGCAGCATAAGGTCGGGCGGGGGGGAATCCCTCTCCTACAATGAGCAGTTCTTC.